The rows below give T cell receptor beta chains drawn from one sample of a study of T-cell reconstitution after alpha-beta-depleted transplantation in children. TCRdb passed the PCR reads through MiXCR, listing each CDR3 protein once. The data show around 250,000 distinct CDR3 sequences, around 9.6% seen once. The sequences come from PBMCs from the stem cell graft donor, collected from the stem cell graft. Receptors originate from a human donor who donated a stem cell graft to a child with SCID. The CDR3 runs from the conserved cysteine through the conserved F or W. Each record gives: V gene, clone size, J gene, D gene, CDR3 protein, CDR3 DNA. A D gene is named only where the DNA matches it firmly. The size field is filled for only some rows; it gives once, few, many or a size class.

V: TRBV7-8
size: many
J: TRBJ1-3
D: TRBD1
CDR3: CASSIQGFGNTIYF
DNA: TGTGCCAGCAGCATACAGGGGTTCGGGAACACCATATATTTT

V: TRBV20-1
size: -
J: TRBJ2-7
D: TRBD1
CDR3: CSASGDRVYEQYF
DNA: TGCAGTGCTAGTGGGGACAGGGTCTACGAGCAGTACTTC

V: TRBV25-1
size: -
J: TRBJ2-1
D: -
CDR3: CASSERHAQFF
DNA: TGTGCCAGCAGTGAAAGGCATGCGCAGTTCTTC

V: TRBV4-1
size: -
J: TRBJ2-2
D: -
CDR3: CASSQGVRWRDTGELFF
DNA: TGCGCCAGCAGCCAAGGTGTCAGGTGGCGCGACACCGGGGAGCTGTTTTTT

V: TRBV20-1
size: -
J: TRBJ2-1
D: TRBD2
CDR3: CSAREVRLAVEQFF
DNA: TGCAGTGCTAGAGAAGTGAGACTAGCAGTCGAGCAGTTCTTC

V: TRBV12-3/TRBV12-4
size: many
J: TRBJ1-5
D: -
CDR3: CASTPAFDQPQHF
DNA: TGTGCCAGCACCCCCGCATTTGACCAGCCCCAGCATTTT

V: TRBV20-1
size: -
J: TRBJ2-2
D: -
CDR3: CSADGQTGELFF
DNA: TGCAGTGCGGATGGACAAACCGGGGAGCTGTTTTTT

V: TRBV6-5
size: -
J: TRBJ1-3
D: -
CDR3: CASNPDNSGNTIYF
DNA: TGTGCCAGCAATCCGGACAACTCTGGAAACACCATATATTTT

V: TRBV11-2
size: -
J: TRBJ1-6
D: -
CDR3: CASSLRIASSSPLHF
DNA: TGTGCCAGCAGCTTGAGAATAGCATCTAGTTCACCCCTCCACTTT

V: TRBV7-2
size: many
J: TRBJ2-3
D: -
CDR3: CASSLVGGDTQYF
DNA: TGTGCCAGCAGCTTAGTCGGTGGAGATACGCAGTATTTT

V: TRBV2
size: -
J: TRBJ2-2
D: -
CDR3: CASMMGLNTGELFF
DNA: TGTGCCAGCATGATGGGCCTAAACACCGGGGAGCTGTTTTTT

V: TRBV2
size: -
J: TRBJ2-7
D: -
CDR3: CASSLTRNEQYF
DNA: TGTGCCAGCAGTCTGACTAGGAACGAGCAGTACTTC

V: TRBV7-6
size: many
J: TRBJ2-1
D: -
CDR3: CASSPQVPNEQFF
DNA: TGTGCCAGCAGCCCCCAGGTCCCCAATGAGCAGTTCTTC

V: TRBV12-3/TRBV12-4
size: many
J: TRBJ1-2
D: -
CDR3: CASSLELYGYTF
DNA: TGTGCCAGCAGTTTAGAGCTGTATGGCTACACCTTC

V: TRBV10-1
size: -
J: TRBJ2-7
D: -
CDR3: CASSESGTYYEQYF
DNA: TGCGCCAGCAGTGAGTCTGGCACCTACTACGAGCAGTACTTC

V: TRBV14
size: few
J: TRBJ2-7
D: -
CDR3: CAPLPLPYEQYF
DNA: TGTGCCCCACTACCGTTACCCTACGAGCAGTACTTC

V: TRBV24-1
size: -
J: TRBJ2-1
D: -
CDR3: CATSDNRGLGNEQFF
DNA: TGTGCCACCAGTGATAACAGGGGACTGGGTAATGAGCAGTTCTTC

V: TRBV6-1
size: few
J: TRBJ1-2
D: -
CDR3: CASRELANYGYTF
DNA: TGTGCCAGCAGGGAACTAGCTAACTATGGCTACACCTTC

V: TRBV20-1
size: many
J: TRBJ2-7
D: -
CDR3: CSAANNEQYF
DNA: TGCAGTGCTGCCAATAACGAGCAGTACTTC

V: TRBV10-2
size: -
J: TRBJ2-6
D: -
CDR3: CASDSGANVLTF
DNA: TGCGCCAGCGACTCTGGGGCCAACGTCCTGACTTTC

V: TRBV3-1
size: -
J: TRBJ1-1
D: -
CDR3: CASSQGMQTEAFF
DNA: TGTGCCAGCAGTCAAGGTATGCAGACTGAAGCTTTCTTT

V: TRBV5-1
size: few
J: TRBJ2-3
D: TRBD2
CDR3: CASSPGLAGGETDTQYF
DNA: TGCGCCAGCAGCCCAGGACTAGCGGGGGGCGAGACAGATACGCAGTATTTT

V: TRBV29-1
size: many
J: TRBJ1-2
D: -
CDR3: CSVTTGSNYGYTF
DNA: TGCAGCGTGACGACAGGAAGTAACTATGGCTACACCTTC

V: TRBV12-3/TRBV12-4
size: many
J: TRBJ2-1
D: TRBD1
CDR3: CASSLAGGYNEQFF
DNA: TGTGCCAGCAGCTTAGCAGGGGGCTACAATGAGCAGTTCTTC

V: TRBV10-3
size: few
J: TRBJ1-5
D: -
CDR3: CAISENPSGNSNQPQHF
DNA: TGTGCCATCAGTGAGAACCCGTCAGGTAATAGCAATCAGCCCCAGCATTTT

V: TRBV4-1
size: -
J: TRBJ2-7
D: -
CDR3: CASSDRNGVYEQYF
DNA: TGCGCCAGCAGCGACCGAAACGGAGTCTACGAGCAGTACTTC

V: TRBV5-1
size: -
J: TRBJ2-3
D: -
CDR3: CASSFGQGSTDTQYF
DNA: TGCGCCAGCAGCTTCGGGCAGGGGAGCACAGATACGCAGTATTTT

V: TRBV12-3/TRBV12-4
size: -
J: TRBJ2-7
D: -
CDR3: CASSLGAGGSYEQYF
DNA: TGTGCCAGCAGCCTAGGGGCGGGCGGATCCTACGAGCAGTACTTC

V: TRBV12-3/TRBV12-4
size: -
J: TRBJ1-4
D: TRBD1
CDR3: CASYRGPNEKLFF
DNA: TGTGCCAGCTACAGGGGGCCTAATGAAAAACTGTTTTTT

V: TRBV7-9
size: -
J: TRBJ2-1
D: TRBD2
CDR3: CASSPGTIYNEQFF
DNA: TGTGCCAGCAGCCCCGGGACTATATACAATGAGCAGTTCTTC

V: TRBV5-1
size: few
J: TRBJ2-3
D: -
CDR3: CASSLGGDTDTQYF
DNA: TGCGCCAGCAGCTTGGGCGGGGACACAGATACGCAGTATTTT

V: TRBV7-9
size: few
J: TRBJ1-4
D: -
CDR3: CASSPTDLATNEKLFF
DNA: TGTGCCAGCAGTCCTACCGACCTTGCAACTAATGAAAAACTGTTTTTT

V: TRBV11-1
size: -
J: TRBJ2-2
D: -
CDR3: CASNRVANTGELFF
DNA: TGTGCCAGCAACAGGGTGGCGAACACCGGGGAGCTGTTTTTT

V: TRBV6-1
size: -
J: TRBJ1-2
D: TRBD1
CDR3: CASSPGQRGGYGYTF
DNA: TGTGCCAGCAGCCCGGGACAGCGGGGGGGCTATGGCTACACCTTC

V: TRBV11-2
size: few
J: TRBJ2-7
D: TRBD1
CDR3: CASSGIQGAQEQYF
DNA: TGTGCCAGCAGCGGCATACAGGGGGCGCAAGAGCAGTACTTC

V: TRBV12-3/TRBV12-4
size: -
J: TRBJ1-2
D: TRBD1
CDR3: CASFDRDHGYTF
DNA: TGTGCCAGCTTTGACAGGGATCATGGCTACACCTTC

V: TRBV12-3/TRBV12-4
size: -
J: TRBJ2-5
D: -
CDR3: CASSSGQRLEETQYF
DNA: TGTGCCAGCAGTTCCGGACAGCGGCTGGAGGAGACCCAGTACTTC

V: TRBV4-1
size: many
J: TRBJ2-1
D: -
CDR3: CASSLLPQNDEQFF
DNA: TGCGCCAGCAGCCTTCTACCCCAGAACGATGAGCAGTTCTTC

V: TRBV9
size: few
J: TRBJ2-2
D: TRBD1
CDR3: CASSVRGTGGNTGELFF
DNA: TGTGCCAGCAGCGTTCGGGGGACAGGGGGAAACACCGGGGAGCTGTTTTTT

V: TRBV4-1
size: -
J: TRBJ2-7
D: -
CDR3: CASSPDQGSYEQYF
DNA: TGCGCCAGCAGCCCAGATCAGGGCAGCTACGAGCAGTACTTC

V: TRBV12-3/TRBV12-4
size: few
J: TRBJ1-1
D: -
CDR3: CASGKEGISPEAFF
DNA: TGTGCCAGCGGGAAGGAGGGGATTTCCCCTGAAGCTTTCTTT

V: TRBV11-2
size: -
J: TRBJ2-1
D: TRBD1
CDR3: CASSRGRGPYNEQFF
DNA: TGTGCCAGCAGCCGCGGCAGGGGGCCCTACAATGAGCAGTTCTTC

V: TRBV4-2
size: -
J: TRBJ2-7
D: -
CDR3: CASSQVLDSYEQYF
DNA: TGTGCCAGCAGCCAAGTTTTGGACTCCTACGAGCAGTACTTC

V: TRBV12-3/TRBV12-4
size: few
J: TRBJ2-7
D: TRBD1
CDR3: CASIGTGEYEQYF
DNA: TGTGCCAGCATCGGGACAGGGGAGTACGAGCAGTACTTC

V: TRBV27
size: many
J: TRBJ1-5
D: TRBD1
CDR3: CASRQGGQPQHF
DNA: TGTGCCAGCAGGCAGGGGGGGCAGCCCCAGCATTTT

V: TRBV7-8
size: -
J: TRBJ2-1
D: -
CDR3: CASSVDIDNEQFF
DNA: TGTGCCAGCAGCGTGGACATAGACAATGAGCAGTTCTTC

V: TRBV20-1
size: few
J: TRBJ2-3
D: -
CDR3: CSATGLARPTFTDTQYF
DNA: TGCAGTGCTACAGGACTGGCGAGGCCAACCTTCACAGATACGCAGTATTTT

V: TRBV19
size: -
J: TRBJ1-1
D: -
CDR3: CASSVRQLNTEAFF
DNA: TGTGCCAGTAGTGTCAGACAGCTGAACACTGAAGCTTTCTTT

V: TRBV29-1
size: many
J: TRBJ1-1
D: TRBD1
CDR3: CSVEVPRDRAANTEAFF
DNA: TGCAGCGTTGAAGTTCCCCGGGACAGGGCCGCGAACACTGAAGCTTTCTTT

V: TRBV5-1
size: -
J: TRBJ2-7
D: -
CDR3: CASSLVTDRSSYEQYF
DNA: TGCGCCAGCAGCTTGGTTACAGACAGGAGCTCCTACGAGCAGTACTTC

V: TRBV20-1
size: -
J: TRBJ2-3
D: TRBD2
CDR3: CSAVAGLQSTTDTQYF
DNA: TGCAGTGCCGTCGCGGGACTACAATCAACCACAGATACGCAGTATTTT